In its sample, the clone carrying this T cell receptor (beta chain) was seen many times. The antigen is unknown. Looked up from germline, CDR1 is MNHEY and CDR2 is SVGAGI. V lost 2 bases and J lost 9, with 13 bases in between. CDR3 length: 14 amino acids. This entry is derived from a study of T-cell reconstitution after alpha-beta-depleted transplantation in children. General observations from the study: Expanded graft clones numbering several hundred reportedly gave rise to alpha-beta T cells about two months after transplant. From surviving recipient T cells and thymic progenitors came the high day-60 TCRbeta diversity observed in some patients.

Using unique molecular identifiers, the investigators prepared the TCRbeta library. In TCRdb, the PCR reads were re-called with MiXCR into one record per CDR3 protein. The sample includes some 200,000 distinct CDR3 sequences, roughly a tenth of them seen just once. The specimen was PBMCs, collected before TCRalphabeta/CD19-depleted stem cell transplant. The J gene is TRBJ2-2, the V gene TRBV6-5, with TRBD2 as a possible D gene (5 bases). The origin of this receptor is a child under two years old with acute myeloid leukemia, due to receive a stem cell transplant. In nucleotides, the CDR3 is TGTGCCAGCAGTTACATGGCGCGCGGGCGGGAGCTGTTTTTT. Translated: CASSYMARGRELFF.